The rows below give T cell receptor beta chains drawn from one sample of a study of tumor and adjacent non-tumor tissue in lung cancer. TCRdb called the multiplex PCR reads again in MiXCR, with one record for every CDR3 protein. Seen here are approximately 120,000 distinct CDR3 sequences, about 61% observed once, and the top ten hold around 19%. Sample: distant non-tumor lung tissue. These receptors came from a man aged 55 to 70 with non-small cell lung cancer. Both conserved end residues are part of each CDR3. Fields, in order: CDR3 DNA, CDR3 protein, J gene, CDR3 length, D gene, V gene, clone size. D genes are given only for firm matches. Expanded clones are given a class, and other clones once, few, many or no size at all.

DNA: TGTGCCAGCGGGAGCTGGGAGTACGGGGAGCTGTTTTTT
CDR3: CASGSWEYGELFF
J: TRBJ2-2
length: 13
D: .
V: TRBV11-1
size: medium-sized

DNA: TGCAGCGTTGGCGGGAGTAACGGGAGCACCGGGGAGCTGTTTTTT
CDR3: CSVGGSNGSTGELFF
J: TRBJ2-2
length: 15
D: TRBD2
V: TRBV29-1
size: .

DNA: TGCAGTGCTACCAACCAGAACACTGAAGCTTTCTTT
CDR3: CSATNQNTEAFF
J: TRBJ1-1
length: 12
D: .
V: TRBV20-1
size: many

DNA: TGTGCCAGCAGTTACAGCGGGAGGGACACCGGGGAGCTGTTTTTT
CDR3: CASSYSGRDTGELFF
J: TRBJ2-2
length: 15
D: TRBD2
V: TRBV6-2/TRBV6-3
size: many

DNA: TGTGCCAGCAGCGCCGCCGGGAGCTACGAGCAGTACTTC
CDR3: CASSAAGSYEQYF
J: TRBJ2-7
length: 13
D: .
V: TRBV7-9
size: many

DNA: TGTGAAAGCAGCTTTGAGGGGACCTTCTCCGAGCAGTACTTC
CDR3: CESSFEGTFSEQYF
J: TRBJ2-7
length: 14
D: .
V: TRBV11-1
size: .

DNA: TGCAGCGCTGGTGACGCTATCGGCATCTCCTACGAGCAGTACTTC
CDR3: CSAGDAIGISYEQYF
J: TRBJ2-7
length: 15
D: .
V: TRBV29-1
size: .

DNA: TGCAGTGCTAGACTGCCAGGCAGCTATGGCTACACCTTC
CDR3: CSARLPGSYGYTF
J: TRBJ1-2
length: 13
D: .
V: TRBV20-1
size: many

DNA: TGCAGTGCTACAGGGTTATTGGCCAAAAACATTCAGTACTTC
CDR3: CSATGLLAKNIQYF
J: TRBJ2-4
length: 14
D: .
V: TRBV20-1
size: .

DNA: TGTGCCAGCAGTGATACCCTAAGTGGGAGGGCCCCCTACAATGAGCAGCTCTTC
CDR3: CASSDTLSGRAPYNEQLF
J: TRBJ2-1
length: 18
D: TRBD2
V: TRBV11-1
size: .

DNA: TGTGCCAGCACCCCAGACTTAGGGGGGCGAAGCTCTGGGGCCAACGTCCTGACTTTC
CDR3: CASTPDLGGRSSGANVLTF
J: TRBJ2-6
length: 19
D: .
V: TRBV28
size: few

DNA: TGTGCCAGCAGCCCTAAGGGGACAGGAGTTTTCCACAATGAGCAGTTCTTC
CDR3: CASSPKGTGVFHNEQFF
J: TRBJ2-1
length: 17
D: TRBD1
V: TRBV4-1
size: few

DNA: TGTGCCAGCCTCCCCGAGGAGCTCACCGGGGAGTTGTTTTTT
CDR3: CASLPEELTGELFF
J: TRBJ2-2
length: 14
D: .
V: TRBV11-3
size: once

DNA: TGCAGTGCTAGAGAGGGGATGAAACCGGAAGCTTTCTTT
CDR3: CSAREGMKPEAFF
J: TRBJ1-1
length: 13
D: .
V: TRBV20-1
size: .

DNA: TGTGCCAGCAGGCAGACAGGAAGCTCCTACGAGCAGTACTTC
CDR3: CASRQTGSSYEQYF
J: TRBJ2-7
length: 14
D: .
V: TRBV6-5
size: many

DNA: TGTGCCAGCAGCTTGGCCAGAGTACTGTTGAATACGCAGTATTTT
CDR3: CASSLARVLLNTQYF
J: TRBJ2-3
length: 15
D: .
V: TRBV11-1
size: .

DNA: TGCTGTCTGTTGGAGATAAGGGGCAATGAGCAGTTCTTC
CDR3: CCLLEIRGNEQFF
J: TRBJ2-1
length: 13
D: .
V: TRBV10-1
size: many

DNA: TGTGCCAGCAGCTTCGGACGGGCGAGTGGGAACACTGAAGCTTTCTTT
CDR3: CASSFGRASGNTEAFF
J: TRBJ1-1
length: 16
D: .
V: TRBV11-2
size: .

DNA: TGTGCCAGCAGTGAATCGGGAGGACATAATGAAAAACTGTTTTTT
CDR3: CASSESGGHNEKLFF
J: TRBJ1-4
length: 15
D: .
V: TRBV25-1
size: few

DNA: TGTGCCAGCAGCTTGGAGGGGGCGAACTATGGCTACACCTTC
CDR3: CASSLEGANYGYTF
J: TRBJ1-2
length: 14
D: TRBD1
V: TRBV5-4
size: many

DNA: TGTGCCATCAGTGAAAGGACAGTGGGCGGCTTCGGGGAGACCCAGTACTTC
CDR3: CAISERTVGGFGETQYF
J: TRBJ2-5
length: 17
D: .
V: TRBV6-1
size: .

DNA: TGCGCCAGCAGCCAAGAAGGGCCCTGGGACTACAATAAGCAGTTCTTC
CDR3: CASSQEGPWDYNKQFF
J: TRBJ2-1
length: 16
D: TRBD2
V: TRBV4-1
size: .

DNA: TGCTGCGTTGACGGTGGATTAGCGGGAGGAGATACGCAGTATTTT
CDR3: CCVDGGLAGGDTQYF
J: TRBJ2-3
length: 15
D: TRBD2
V: TRBV29-1
size: .

DNA: TGTGCCAGCCCCTTAAGGGACAGGCGTAATGAGCAGTTCTTC
CDR3: CASPLRDRRNEQFF
J: TRBJ2-1
length: 14
D: TRBD1
V: TRBV6-6
size: .

DNA: TGTGCCAGCAGCCGGGGGGGGGGGTACGAGCAGTACTTC
CDR3: CASSRGGGYEQYF
J: TRBJ2-7
length: 13
D: TRBD2
V: TRBV11-2
size: many